This T cell receptor (beta chain) is drawn from a study of blood T cell repertoires in COVID-19. Method: immunoSEQ multiplex PCR; TCRdb's copy keeps in-frame clones and lacks some. The sample has hundreds of thousands of clones; about 87% are singletons. The germline V gene encodes CDR1 SGHAT and CDR2 FQNNGV. V was clipped by 4 bases and J by 3 bases; unmatched bases: 7. The CDR3 runs to 16 residues. The receptor was isolated from a man aged 18-30 years with COVID-19, enrolled during active disease. The chain carries TRBV11-2 and TRBJ1-3; 9 bases line up with TRBD1. The source material was peripheral blood. CDR3 protein: CASSSYRGLNGNTIYF. CDR3 nucleotide sequence: TGTGCCAGCAGCTCATACAGGGGGCTTAATGGAAACACCATATATTTT.